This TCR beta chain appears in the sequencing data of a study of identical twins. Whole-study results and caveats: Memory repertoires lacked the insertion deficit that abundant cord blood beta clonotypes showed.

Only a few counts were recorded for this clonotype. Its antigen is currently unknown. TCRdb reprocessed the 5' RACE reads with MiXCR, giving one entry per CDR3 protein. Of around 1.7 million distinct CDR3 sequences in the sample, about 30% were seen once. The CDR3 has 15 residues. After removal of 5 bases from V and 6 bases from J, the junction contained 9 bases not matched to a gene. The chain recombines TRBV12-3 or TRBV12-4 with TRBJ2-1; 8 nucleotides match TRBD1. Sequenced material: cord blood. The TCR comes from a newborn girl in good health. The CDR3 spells CASSEQGGKGNEQFF. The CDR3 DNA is TGTGCCAGCAGTGAACAGGGGGGTAAGGGCAATGAGCAGTTCTTC.